The clone carrying this T cell receptor beta chain was seen many times. Each CDR3 protein is one row after TCRdb ran MiXCR on the RACE reads. The table shows more than 45,000 distinct CDR3 sequences, with over 10% occurring only once. Time point defined: patch test 3, about 24 weeks after DPC sensitization. Treatment specified: therapeutic diphenylcyclopropenone sensitization with weekly scalp DPC. The entry originates in a study of human T cells and chemical hapten exposure. Across the whole study: Weekly administration of diphenylcyclopropenone to the scalp of patients continued throughout the roughly 23-week study.

The CDR3 sequence is 16 residues long. Trimming cost V 6 bases and J 9 bases, with 26 bases left between them. Sequences were derived from whole blood, sampled in connection with sensitization to the hapten diphenylcyclopropenone (DPC). This sequence was found in a man aged 30 to 39 with alopecia areata. Some clones in this sample may be carry-over from other donors' samples. The chain employs TRBV12-3 or TRBV12-4 and TRBJ1-1; TRBD1 might be the D (6 bases). The CDR3 nucleotides are TGTGCCAGCAGCCCAAAGAGGGGGGGTTCTCCTTCAAAAGCTTTCTTT. It codes for CASSPKRGGSPSKAFF.